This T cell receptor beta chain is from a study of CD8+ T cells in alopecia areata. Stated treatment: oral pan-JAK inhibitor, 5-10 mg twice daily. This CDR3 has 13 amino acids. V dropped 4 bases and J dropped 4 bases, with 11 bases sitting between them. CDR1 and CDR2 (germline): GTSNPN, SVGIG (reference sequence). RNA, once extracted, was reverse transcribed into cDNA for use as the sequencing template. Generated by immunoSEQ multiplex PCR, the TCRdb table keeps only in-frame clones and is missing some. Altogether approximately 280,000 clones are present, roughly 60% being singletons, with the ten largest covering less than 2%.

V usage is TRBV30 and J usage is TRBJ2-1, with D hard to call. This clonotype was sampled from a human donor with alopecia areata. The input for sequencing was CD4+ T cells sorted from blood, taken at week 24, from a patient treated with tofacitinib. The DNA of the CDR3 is TGTGCCTGGAATCCCCAGGCTTACAATGAGCAGTTCTTC. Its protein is CAWNPQAYNEQFF.